This TCR beta chain appears in the sequencing data of a study of technical replicates of blood from several donors. Some clones are missing from TCRdb's copy, which holds only in-frame ones; the method was immunoSEQ multiplex PCR. In the table there are roughly 76,000 clones, just over 85% of which are singletons. V shed 8 bases and J shed 5 bases, with 15 bases lying between them. The CDR3 totals 13 residues. Germline V gene sequence: CDR1 GTSNPN, CDR2 SVGIG (reference sequence). This clone was picked up one time. V and J are TRBV30 and TRBJ1-4, with D possibly matching TRBD1 (5 bases). Sequenced sample: PBMCs. The source is a human donor in good health. Some clones in this sample may be carry-over from other donors' samples. As DNA, the CDR3 is TGTGCCACGGCGGGGGGGAACAATGAAAAACTGTTTTTT. It specifies CATAGGNNEKLFF.